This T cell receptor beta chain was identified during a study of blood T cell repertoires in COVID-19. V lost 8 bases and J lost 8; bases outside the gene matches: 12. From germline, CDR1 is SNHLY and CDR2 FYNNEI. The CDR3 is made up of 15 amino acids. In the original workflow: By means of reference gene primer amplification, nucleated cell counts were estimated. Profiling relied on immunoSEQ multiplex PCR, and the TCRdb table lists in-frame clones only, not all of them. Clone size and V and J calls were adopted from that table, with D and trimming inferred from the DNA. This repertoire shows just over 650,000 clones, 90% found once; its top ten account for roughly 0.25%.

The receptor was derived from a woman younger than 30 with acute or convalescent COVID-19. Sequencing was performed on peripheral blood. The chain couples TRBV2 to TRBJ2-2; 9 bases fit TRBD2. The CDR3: CASGVAGAERGELFF. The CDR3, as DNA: TGTGCCAGCGGGGTAGCGGGGGCCGAACGGGGGGAGCTGTTTTTT.